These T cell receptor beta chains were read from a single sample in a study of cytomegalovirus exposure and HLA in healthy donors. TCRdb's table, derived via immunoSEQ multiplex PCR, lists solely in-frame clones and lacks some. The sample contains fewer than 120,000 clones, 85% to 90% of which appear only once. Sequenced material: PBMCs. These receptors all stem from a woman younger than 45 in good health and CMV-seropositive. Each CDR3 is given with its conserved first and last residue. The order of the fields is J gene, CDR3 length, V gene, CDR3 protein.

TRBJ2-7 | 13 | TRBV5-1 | CASSLGGFYEQYF
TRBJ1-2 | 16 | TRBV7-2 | CASSLVAWSTNYGYTF
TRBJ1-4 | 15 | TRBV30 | CAWSGTGTLHEKLFF
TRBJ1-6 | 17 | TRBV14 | CASSRAIFRDRNSPLHF
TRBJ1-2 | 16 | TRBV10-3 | CAISQGQGLSNYGYTF
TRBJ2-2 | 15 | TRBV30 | CAWSVGQGGTGELFF
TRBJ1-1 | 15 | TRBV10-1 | CASSRDRDSHTEAFF
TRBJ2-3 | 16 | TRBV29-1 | CSVSRIQGSSTDTQYF
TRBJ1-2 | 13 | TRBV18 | CASSPRTGGGYTF
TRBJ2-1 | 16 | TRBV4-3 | CASSQDYSGSYNEQFF
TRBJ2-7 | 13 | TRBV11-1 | CASSRSSGTEQYF
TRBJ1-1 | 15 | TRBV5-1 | CASSLGAQGNTEAFF
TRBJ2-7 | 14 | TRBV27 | CASSSTGGSYEQYF
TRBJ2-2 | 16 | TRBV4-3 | CASSQAGAANTGELFF
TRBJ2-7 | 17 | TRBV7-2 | CASSLRDTSFFSYEQYF
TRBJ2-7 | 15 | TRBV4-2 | CASSQDGTNSYEQYF
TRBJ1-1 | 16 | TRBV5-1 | CASSFGTGITTTEAFF
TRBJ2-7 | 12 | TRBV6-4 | CASTYPGGEQYF
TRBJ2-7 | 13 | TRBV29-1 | CSVVVAVSYEQYF
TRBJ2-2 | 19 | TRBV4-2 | CASSQDRSSGGAVVGELFF
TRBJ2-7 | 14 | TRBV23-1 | CASSHPIRGNEQYF
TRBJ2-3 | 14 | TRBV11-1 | CASSWGQAMDTQYF
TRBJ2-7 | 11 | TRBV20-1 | CSAGGTGRSYF
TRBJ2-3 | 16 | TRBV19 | CASSIDASGGTDTQYF
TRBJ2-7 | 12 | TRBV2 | CASSGEGSEQYF
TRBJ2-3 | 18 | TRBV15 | CATSRARRTSGAPDTQYF
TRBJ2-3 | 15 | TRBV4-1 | CASSRAGSGTDTQYF
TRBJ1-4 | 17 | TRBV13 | CASSLTVTPTTNEKLFF
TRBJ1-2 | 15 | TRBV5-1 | CASSFLDRGSDGYTF
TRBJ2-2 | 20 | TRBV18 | CASSPPPGLAGVANTGELFF
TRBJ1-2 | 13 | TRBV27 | CASSPRTKGGYTF
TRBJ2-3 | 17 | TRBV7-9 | CASSKITGLGPTDTQYF
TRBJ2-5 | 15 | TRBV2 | CASTEGGGAGETQYF
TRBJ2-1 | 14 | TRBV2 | CASLVVAENNEQFF
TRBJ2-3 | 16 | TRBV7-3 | CASSLLTSGRTDTQYF
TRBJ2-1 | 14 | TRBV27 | CASSDLPSGSEQFF
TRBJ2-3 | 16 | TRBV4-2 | CASSQEASGGADTQYF
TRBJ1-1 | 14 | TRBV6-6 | CASSLNTVNTEAFF
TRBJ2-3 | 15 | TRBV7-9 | CASSLAAGSTDTQYF
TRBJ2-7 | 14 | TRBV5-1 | CASSPDRGDYEQYF
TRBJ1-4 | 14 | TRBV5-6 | CASSLQGGRGKLFF
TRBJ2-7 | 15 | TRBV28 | CASSPPGLGNYEQYF
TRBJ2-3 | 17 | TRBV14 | CASSPPGLADSRGTQYF